This T cell receptor beta chain was retrieved from a study of cytomegalovirus exposure and HLA in healthy donors. The PCR used 60 Vbeta and 13 Jbeta primers. Libraries were prepared by immunoSEQ multiplex PCR; TCRdb keeps only in-frame clonotypes and omits some of them. The sample has approximately 70,000 clones; roughly four fifths are singletons. The TCR originated in a man in his fifties or sixties in good health and CMV-seronegative. The sequenced sample consisted of PBMCs.

The CDR3, as DNA: TGTGCCAGCAGCCCGGACAGGGCGGTGGCTGAAGCTTTCTTT. Protein sequence: CASSPDRAVAEAFF. V usage is TRBV7-9 and J usage is TRBJ1-1; 8 bases fit TRBD1. Germline loops: CDR1 SEHNR, CDR2 FQNEAQ (reference sequence). V was clipped by 5 bases and J by 6 bases; unmatched bases: 8. The CDR3 consists of 14 residues.